Listed below are T cell receptor beta chains from one sample, sequenced in a study of T cell responses to AZD1222 COVID-19 vaccine. Sequencing used immunoSEQ multiplex PCR; TCRdb keeps in-frame clones, though not all of them. The data show about 150,000 clones, nearly 90% seen once. Here the sequenced sample was peripheral blood, taken on day 0 of AZD1222 vaccination. Source of these receptors: an adult in good health. Each CDR3 is given with its conserved first and last residue. A D gene is named only where the DNA matches it firmly. Only part of the rows carry a size: once, few, many, or a class if the clone is expanded.

j_call: TRBJ2-7; clone_size: NA; d_call: TRBD1; cdr3_length: 14; v_call: TRBV6-6; cdr3_nt: TGTGCCAGCACCCAGACAGGGGCGAAAGTCGAGCAGTACTTC; cdr3_aa: CASTQTGAKVEQYF
j_call: TRBJ2-1; clone_size: few; d_call: TRBD2; cdr3_length: 16; v_call: TRBV7-2; cdr3_nt: TGTGCCAGCAGCAGCTCTAGCGGGACGGGTTGGAATGAGCAGTTCTTC; cdr3_aa: CASSSSSGTGWNEQFF
j_call: TRBJ1-3; clone_size: NA; d_call: NA; cdr3_length: 15; v_call: TRBV4-3; cdr3_nt: TGCGCCAGCAGCCAAGGGCGACACTCTGGAAACACCATATATTTT; cdr3_aa: CASSQGRHSGNTIYF
j_call: TRBJ2-3; clone_size: NA; d_call: TRBD2; cdr3_length: 16; v_call: TRBV7-2; cdr3_nt: TGTGCCAGCAGCTCCCGGGGCGGCGGGAGAAGAGATACGCAGTATTTT; cdr3_aa: CASSSRGGGRRDTQYF
j_call: TRBJ1-5; clone_size: NA; d_call: NA; cdr3_length: 16; v_call: TRBV28; cdr3_nt: TGTGCCAGCAGTTTAGGGGAGGGACGGGGGAATCAGCCCCAGCATTTT; cdr3_aa: CASSLGEGRGNQPQHF
j_call: TRBJ1-5; clone_size: once; d_call: NA; cdr3_length: 12; v_call: TRBV28; cdr3_nt: TGTGCCAGCGGGAGGTTAGATCAGCCCCAGCATTTT; cdr3_aa: CASGRLDQPQHF
j_call: TRBJ2-7; clone_size: NA; d_call: TRBD2; cdr3_length: 16; v_call: TRBV4-2; cdr3_nt: TGTGCCAGCAGCCAAGACGGGACTAGCGGCTCCTACGAGCAGTACTTC; cdr3_aa: CASSQDGTSGSYEQYF
j_call: TRBJ1-1; clone_size: NA; d_call: NA; cdr3_length: 14; v_call: TRBV6-1; cdr3_nt: TGTGCCAGCAGTGAAGCCTTTAAGGTGCGTGTGTCTTTCTTT; cdr3_aa: CASSEAFKVRVSFF
j_call: TRBJ2-1; clone_size: NA; d_call: NA; cdr3_length: 13; v_call: TRBV5-1; cdr3_nt: TGCGCCAGCAGCTTGGCGCCACTAAGCGAGCAGTTCTTC; cdr3_aa: CASSLAPLSEQFF
j_call: TRBJ1-4; clone_size: NA; d_call: TRBD1; cdr3_length: 15; v_call: TRBV9; cdr3_nt: TGTGCCAGCAGCTTCAGATCCGGGACAGGTGAAAAACTGTTTTTT; cdr3_aa: CASSFRSGTGEKLFF
j_call: TRBJ1-2; clone_size: NA; d_call: NA; cdr3_length: 14; v_call: TRBV24-1; cdr3_nt: TGTGCCACCAGTGATTTACAGGGCGGTTCTGGCTACACCTTC; cdr3_aa: CATSDLQGGSGYTF
j_call: TRBJ2-2; clone_size: few; d_call: NA; cdr3_length: 15; v_call: TRBV18; cdr3_nt: TGTGCCAGCTCTCGAACTGAATTGAACACCGGGGAGCTGTTTTTT; cdr3_aa: CASSRTELNTGELFF
j_call: TRBJ2-7; clone_size: once; d_call: TRBD2; cdr3_length: 16; v_call: TRBV7-9; cdr3_nt: TGTGCCAGCAGCCGACCGGGACTAGCGGGAGACCACGAGCAGTACTTC; cdr3_aa: CASSRPGLAGDHEQYF
j_call: TRBJ1-2; clone_size: NA; d_call: NA; cdr3_length: 13; v_call: TRBV7-9; cdr3_nt: TGTGCCAGCAGCTATCAGGGCGTCTATGGCTACACCTTC; cdr3_aa: CASSYQGVYGYTF
j_call: TRBJ1-1; clone_size: once; d_call: NA; cdr3_length: 14; v_call: TRBV7-2; cdr3_nt: TGTGCCAGTACTCAGGGCTTCTTGAACACTGAAGCTTTCTTT; cdr3_aa: CASTQGFLNTEAFF
j_call: TRBJ2-7; clone_size: NA; d_call: TRBD1; cdr3_length: 14; v_call: TRBV18; cdr3_nt: TGTGCCAGCTCACAGGACAGGGCCCCCTACGAGCAGTACTTC; cdr3_aa: CASSQDRAPYEQYF
j_call: TRBJ2-7; clone_size: NA; d_call: NA; cdr3_length: 14; v_call: TRBV18; cdr3_nt: TGTGCCAGCTCACCAAGAACAGGTATATACGAGCAGTACTTC; cdr3_aa: CASSPRTGIYEQYF
j_call: TRBJ1-1; clone_size: NA; d_call: NA; cdr3_length: 13; v_call: TRBV5-1; cdr3_nt: TGCGCCAGCAGCAAGGTTTTGGGGACTGAAGCTTTCTTT; cdr3_aa: CASSKVLGTEAFF
j_call: TRBJ2-2; clone_size: NA; d_call: TRBD2; cdr3_length: 18; v_call: TRBV28; cdr3_nt: TGTGCCAGCAGATCTTCTGGCGGGAGAGGCTCGAACACCGGGGAGCTGTTTTTT; cdr3_aa: CASRSSGGRGSNTGELFF
j_call: TRBJ1-2; clone_size: NA; d_call: NA; cdr3_length: 16; v_call: TRBV27; cdr3_nt: TGTGCCAGCAGCCGCGGGGCCGCCTCCCGATTAGGTGGCTACACCTTC; cdr3_aa: CASSRGAASRLGGYTF
j_call: TRBJ2-2; clone_size: NA; d_call: NA; cdr3_length: 14; v_call: TRBV6-2/TRBV6-3; cdr3_nt: TGTGCCAGCAGTTCTAGGGAATACACCGGGGAGCTGTTTTTT; cdr3_aa: CASSSREYTGELFF
j_call: TRBJ2-2; clone_size: NA; d_call: NA; cdr3_length: 16; v_call: TRBV4-2; cdr3_nt: TGTGCCAGCAGCCAAGCGCCCCAGGGCTACACCGGGGAGCTGTTTTTT; cdr3_aa: CASSQAPQGYTGELFF
j_call: TRBJ1-3; clone_size: NA; d_call: NA; cdr3_length: 17; v_call: TRBV4-3; cdr3_nt: TGCGCCAGCAGCCAAGAGTCGACCTCTCGCTCTGGAAACACCATATATTTT; cdr3_aa: CASSQESTSRSGNTIYF
j_call: TRBJ1-2; clone_size: NA; d_call: NA; cdr3_length: 16; v_call: TRBV6-5; cdr3_nt: TGTGCCAGCAGTTACCTACCGAACTTGGGGGCTTGGGGCTACACCTTC; cdr3_aa: CASSYLPNLGAWGYTF
j_call: TRBJ2-3; clone_size: once; d_call: NA; cdr3_length: 15; v_call: TRBV6-2/TRBV6-3; cdr3_nt: TGTGCCAGCAGTTACTCGCAGGTCAGCGTGGATACGCAGTATTTT; cdr3_aa: CASSYSQVSVDTQYF
j_call: TRBJ1-5; clone_size: NA; d_call: NA; cdr3_length: 14; v_call: TRBV19; cdr3_nt: TGTGCCAGTACTCCAGCAGGAAGTTGGCAGCCCCAGCATTTT; cdr3_aa: CASTPAGSWQPQHF
j_call: TRBJ1-1; clone_size: NA; d_call: NA; cdr3_length: 13; v_call: TRBV13; cdr3_nt: TGTGCCAGCAGCTCCGCCCGGAACACTGAAGCTTTCTTT; cdr3_aa: CASSSARNTEAFF
j_call: TRBJ1-2; clone_size: NA; d_call: NA; cdr3_length: 13; v_call: TRBV6-5; cdr3_nt: TGTGCCAGCAGTTACTCGAACCCCTATGGCTACACCTTC; cdr3_aa: CASSYSNPYGYTF
j_call: TRBJ2-1; clone_size: NA; d_call: NA; cdr3_length: 13; v_call: TRBV11-3; cdr3_nt: TGTGCCAGCAGATCGGGGACATCGGTAACGCAGTTCTTC; cdr3_aa: CASRSGTSVTQFF
j_call: TRBJ2-7; clone_size: NA; d_call: TRBD1; cdr3_length: 14; v_call: TRBV7-9; cdr3_nt: TGTGCCAGCAGCGAAACAGGGGTTACCTACGAGCAGTACTTC; cdr3_aa: CASSETGVTYEQYF
j_call: TRBJ1-2; clone_size: NA; d_call: NA; cdr3_length: 16; v_call: TRBV7-2; cdr3_nt: TGTGCCAGCAGCATCCTAGGGTGGGGCGCGGGCTATGACTACACCTTC; cdr3_aa: CASSILGWGAGYDYTF
j_call: TRBJ2-7; clone_size: NA; d_call: TRBD2; cdr3_length: 16; v_call: TRBV6-5; cdr3_nt: TGTGCCAGCAGTTACCGTCCCTTGTTGACTAGCGGCGAGCAGTACTTC; cdr3_aa: CASSYRPLLTSGEQYF
j_call: TRBJ1-2; clone_size: NA; d_call: NA; cdr3_length: 15; v_call: TRBV6-5; cdr3_nt: TGTGCCAGCAGTTATTTCCCATTACTCAACTATGGCTACACCTTC; cdr3_aa: CASSYFPLLNYGYTF
j_call: TRBJ1-2; clone_size: NA; d_call: NA; cdr3_length: 17; v_call: TRBV7-9; cdr3_nt: TGTGCCAGCAGCTCGGGGGTCGGCGGCCTTACCAATTGGAGGTACACCTTC; cdr3_aa: CASSSGVGGLTNWRYTF
j_call: TRBJ1-5; clone_size: NA; d_call: TRBD1; cdr3_length: 15; v_call: TRBV5-5; cdr3_nt: TGTGCCAGCAGCTTATGGGACAGTAGCAATCAGCCCCAGCATTTT; cdr3_aa: CASSLWDSSNQPQHF
j_call: TRBJ1-1; clone_size: NA; d_call: NA; cdr3_length: 14; v_call: TRBV4-3; cdr3_nt: TGCGCCAGCAGCCAAGACGGGGCGAACACTGAAGCTTTCTTT; cdr3_aa: CASSQDGANTEAFF